What follows are 29 T cell receptor beta chains derived from one specimen sequenced in a study of blood T cell repertoires in COVID-19. The repertoire was sequenced with immunoSEQ multiplex PCR; TCRdb's copy has only in-frame clones and lacks some. The sample carries roughly 400,000 clones, about nine tenths recorded once. Sequencing was performed on PBMCs or T cells enriched from blood (not recorded which). The receptor set was obtained from a woman in her thirties or forties who had been exposed to COVID-19.

This chain connects TRBV12-3 or TRBV12-4 to TRBJ1-5, with 8 positions matching TRBD1. This CDR3 is 11 amino acids long. V dropped 6 bases and J dropped 15; count of bases not matched to a gene: 7. DNA of the CDR3: TGTGCCAGCAGACGGACAGGGACAATGCATTTT. Protein product: CASRRTGTMHF.

The chain joins TRBV3-1 (or the pseudogene TRBV3-2) to TRBJ2-7, with 7 bases lining up with TRBD2. This CDR3 comprises 14 residues. Trimming removed 5 bases from V and 3 bases from J; junction bases left unmatched: 7. CDR1 is LGHDT, CDR2 YNNKEL, per germline (reference sequence). In nucleotides, the CDR3 is TGTGCCAGCAGCAACAGACTAGCTGGCTACGAGCAGTACTTC. Protein: CASSNRLAGYEQYF.

The chain carries TRBV24-1 and TRBJ2-1; 7 bases are shared with TRBD2. Trimming took 4 bases from V and 5 from J; bases not matched to a gene: 16. CDR1 is KGHDR, CDR2 SFDVKD, per germline. The CDR3 length is 18 residues. The DNA of the CDR3 is TGTGCCACCAGTGAGGCAGGTGGGGGAGGGCGTCAAAACAATGAGCAGTTCTTC. It encodes CATSEAGGGGRQNNEQFF.

This clone appeared a single time. The chain joins TRBV18 to TRBJ1-2; no clear D. Germline V gene data show CDR1 as KGHSH and CDR2 as LQKENI. Trimming left V 0 bases short and J 5 bases short, with 13 bases between. This CDR3 contains 15 residues. The CDR3 here is CASSPPVHTEYGYTF. CDR3 coding DNA: TGTGCCAGCTCACCACCGGTCCATACCGAGTATGGCTACACCTTC.

The J gene is TRBJ2-2, the V gene TRBV2, with 10 positions matching TRBD1. This CDR3 is built from 14 residues. From germline, CDR1 is SNHLY and CDR2 FYNNEI. V dropped 4 bases and J dropped 8; count of bases not matched to a gene: 4. For the CDR3, the DNA is TGTGCCAGCAGTGGGGACAGGGGCCCGGGGGAGCTGTTTTTT. Encoded protein: CASSGDRGPGELFF.

V is TRBV10-2 and J is TRBJ2-3, with D possibly being TRBD1 (6 bases). The CDR3 is 16 residues long. The V end was cut by 3 bases, the J end by 7 bases, with 20 bases between. In germline, CDR1 is WSHSY, CDR2 SAAADI. The CDR3 here is CASSDPWAGATNTQYF. The DNA of the CDR3 is TGCGCCAGCAGTGACCCTTGGGCAGGGGCCACGAATACGCAGTATTTT.

CDR3 loop: CASSFEDSPLHF. The CDR3 DNA follows: TGTGCCAGCAGCTTTGAGGATTCACCCCTCCACTTT. The chain is built from TRBV5-6 and TRBJ1-6; no reliable D call. This CDR3 is built from 12 residues. Trimming cost V 2 bases and J 8 bases, with 5 bases left between them. The germline gives CDR1 SGHDT, CDR2 YYEEEE.

The chain joins TRBV5-1 to TRBJ1-6; a weak D match, TRBD1 (6 bases). V lost 0 bases and J 8 bases, leaving 9 bases between the germline ends. Germline CDR1 reads SGHRS; CDR2 reads YFSETQ. The CDR3 spans 14 residues. The CDR3 bases are TGCGCCAGCAGCTTGGGGGACAACTATTCACCCCTCCACTTT. Residues: CASSLGDNYSPLHF.

J is TRBJ1-1 and V is TRBV10-1; D unresolved. Trimming stripped 8 bases from V and 3 bases from J, with 13 bases between. CDR3 length: 13 residues. Germline loops: CDR1 WNHNN, CDR2 SYGVQD (reference sequence). CDR3 coding DNA: TGCGCCAGCGCGCCCTACTCCGACACTGAAGCTTTCTTT. This codes for CASAPYSDTEAFF.

To note about this clone: This same CDR3 is encoded by further DNA sequences in the sample. The chain carries TRBV4-3 and TRBJ1-1, with a weak D call TRBD1 (5 bases). Germline V CDR1 and CDR2: LGHNA, YSLEER. The CDR3 is 14 amino acids. Trimming cost V 0 bases and J 4 bases, with 9 bases left between them. The CDR3 region has the DNA TGCGCCAGCAGCCAAGATACGGGGGGCACTGAAGCTTTCTTT. It is translated as CASSQDTGGTEAFF.

The J gene is TRBJ1-1, the V gene TRBV5-1; D not certain. Trimming took off 0 bases at V and 4 bases at J, with 13 bases between the two ends. The CDR3 length is 15 residues. Germline loops: CDR1 SGHRS, CDR2 YFSETQ. CDR3 nucleotides: TGCGCCAGCAGCTTGGGGTCCGGCGGCGCCACTGAAGCTTTCTTT. Translating gives CASSLGSGGATEAFF.

The chain combines TRBV10-3 with TRBJ2-3, with 8 nucleotides matching TRBD1. CDR1 and CDR2 from the germline V gene are ENHRY and SYGVKD. The CDR3 covers 16 residues. The J segment lost 2 bases and the V segment lost 3 bases, leaving 7 bases of the junction unmatched. CDR3 sequence: CAISEQGVRFTDTQYF. For the CDR3, the DNA is TGTGCCATCAGTGAACAGGGGGTGCGGTTCACAGATACGCAGTATTTT.

The chain has TRBV19 and TRBJ1-1, with D possibly TRBD1 on 5 matching bases. From germline, CDR1 is LNHDA and CDR2 SQIVND (reference sequence). Trimming left V 3 bases short and J 6 bases short, with 17 bases between. The CDR3 loop spans 15 amino acids. The DNA for the CDR3 is TGTGCCAGTAGTATCCGCAAGGGGCTGAATGCTGAAGCTTTCTTT. Translating it yields CASSIRKGLNAEAFF.

The genes are TRBV7-6 and TRBJ2-3; tentatively, D is TRBD1 (6 bases). This CDR3 comprises 16 residues. V lost 6 bases to trimming and J lost 2 bases, with 18 bases between them. In germline, CDR1 is SGHVS, CDR2 FNYEAQ. CDR3 in amino acids: CASSKGGIEPTDTQYF. As DNA, the CDR3 is TGTGCCAGCAGTAAAGGGGGTATAGAACCCACAGATACGCAGTATTTT.

The chain is built from TRBV7-3 and TRBJ1-2; D might be TRBD1 (5 bases). V lost 0 bases and J 5 bases, leaving 7 bases between the germline ends. The CDR3 covers 13 residues. CDR1 and CDR2 from the germline V gene are SGHTA and FQGTGA. CDR3 sequence reads: CASSLTAGYGYTF. In DNA form, the CDR3 reads TGTGCCAGCAGCTTAACGGCAGGGTATGGCTACACCTTC.

V gene TRBV5-4 combines with J gene TRBJ2-7, with D possibly TRBD2 on 5 matching bases. Germline-derived CDR1 and CDR2 are SGHNT and YYREEE (reference sequence). With 5 bases removed from V and 4 bases from J, the gap between germline ends came to 13 bases. The CDR3 loop spans 13 amino acids. DNA of the CDR3: TGTGCCAGCAGATCCGAGTCGGGGTACGAGCAGTACTTC. This sequence encodes CASRSESGYEQYF.

J is TRBJ1-5 and V is TRBV9; the D is unclear. Germline CDR1 is SGDLS and CDR2 is YYNGEE. V was pared by 3 bases and J by 7 bases, with 14 bases between. The CDR3 length is 14 residues. As DNA, the CDR3 is TGTGCCAGCAGCGCCGGGAATTCGGTGCAGCCCCAGCATTTT. Its protein is CASSAGNSVQPQHF.

This chain uses TRBV7-2 with TRBJ1-6; TRBD1 might be the D (5 bases). This CDR3 comprises 18 residues. The ends were cut back, 0 bases at V and 9 bases at J, with 21 bases in the middle. Germline-derived CDR1 and CDR2 are SGHTA and FQGNSA. CDR3 nucleotides: TGTGCCAGCAGCTTAGCGCGCGGAGGGGCGAGTCTCGGTTCACCCCTCCACTTT. As protein: CASSLARGGASLGSPLHF.

This rearrangement joins TRBV19 to TRBJ1-6; 9 bases align to TRBD1. The CDR3 runs 18 residues. V lost 5 bases to trimming and J lost 8 bases; unmatched junction nucleotides: 16. Germline CDR1 LNHDA, CDR2 SQIVND (reference sequence). The DNA of the CDR3 is TGTGCCAGTAGTCCCGGGACAGGGCCTTTCCTGGGGGATTCACCCCTCCACTTT. Its translation: CASSPGTGPFLGDSPLHF.

This rearrangement joins TRBV5-1 to TRBJ1-3; D gene uncertain. The CDR3 runs 13 residues. V gave up 5 bases and J gave up 2 bases, with 8 bases separating them. Per the germline V gene, CDR1 is SGHRS and CDR2 is YFSETQ. The CDR3 here is CASSVDTGNTIYF. The CDR3 DNA reads TGCGCCAGCAGTGTAGATACTGGAAACACCATATATTTT.

The CDR3 bases are TGTGCCAGCAGTTTAATCCTAGATGGGGAGCTGTTTTTT. This codes for CASSLILDGELFF. V gene TRBV12-3 or TRBV12-4 combines with J gene TRBJ2-2; no definite D call. V was shortened by 2 bases and J by 8 bases, with 9 bases between the two germline ends. This CDR3 has 13 amino acids.

This rearrangement joins TRBV6-5 to TRBJ2-1; 8 nucleotides line up with TRBD2. Germline V CDR1 and CDR2: MNHEY, SVGAGI. CDR3 length: 12 amino acids. For the CDR3, the DNA is TGTGGATGCCCGGGGGGGCCAGGTGAGCAGTTCTTC. Amino acids: CGCPGGPGEQFF.

The V call is TRBV25-1, the J call TRBJ1-2, with 8 bases matching TRBD1. This CDR3 contains 15 residues. Germline values: CDR1 MGHDK, CDR2 SYGVNS. Trimming removed 1 base from V and 6 bases from J; junction bases left unmatched: 7. CDR3 in DNA: TGTGCCAGCAGTGAATCGGGACAGGATAGTGATGGCTACACCTTC. This sequence encodes CASSESGQDSDGYTF.

V is TRBV5-1 and J is TRBJ1-3; tentative D call: TRBD1 (5 bases). This CDR3 contains 14 residues. Trimming stripped 5 bases from V and 0 bases from J, with 9 bases between. Germline CDR1 reads SGHRS; CDR2 reads YFSETQ. The CDR3 DNA sequence: TGCGCCAGCAGTTCTGGGGCCTCTGGAAACACCATATATTTT. Encoded protein: CASSSGASGNTIYF.

V and J are TRBV5-1 and TRBJ1-4; no definite D call. The CDR3 contains 13 residues. From germline, CDR1 is SGHRS and CDR2 YFSETQ. Trimming stripped 0 bases from V and 5 bases from J, with 5 bases between. CDR3 protein: CASSLVLNEKLFF. CDR3 in DNA: TGCGCCAGCAGCTTGGTCCTAAATGAAAAACTGTTTTTT. The variable domain in full, completed from reference TRBV5-1 and TRBJ1-4, reads KAGVTQTPRYLIKTRGQQVTLSCSPISGHRSVSWYQQTPGQGLQFLFEYFSETQRNKGNFPGRFSGRQFSNSRSEMNVSTLELGDSALYLCASSLVLNEKLFFGSGTQLSVL.

This rearrangement joins TRBV5-4 to TRBJ1-1, with D perhaps TRBD1 (6 bases). V gave up 4 bases and J gave up 5 bases, with 21 bases separating them. Germline V gene sequence: CDR1 SGHNT, CDR2 YYREEE (reference sequence). The CDR3 length is 16 residues. This CDR3 is CASSRGTGKTRTEAFF. CDR3 nucleotides: TGTGCCAGCAGCCGTGGAACAGGGAAGACGAGAACTGAAGCTTTCTTT.

The chain uses TRBV5-1 and TRBJ1-1; D possibly corresponds to TRBD1 (6 bases). The CDR3 length is 14 residues. Germline CDR1 reads SGHRS; CDR2 reads YFSETQ. Trimming took 2 bases from V and 4 from J, leaving 12 bases between them. The CDR3 nucleotides are TGCGCCAGCAGCTTAGGGGGTACCGGCACTGAAGCTTTCTTT. This translates into CASSLGGTGTEAFF.

Concerning this clone itself: Other DNA variants within this sample encode the same CDR3. This chain connects TRBV19 to TRBJ2-7; 7 nucleotides agree with TRBD2. This CDR3 contains 13 residues. V trimming: 3 bases; J trimming: 2 bases; junction bases outside the gene matches: 1. CDR1 is LNHDA, CDR2 SQIVND, per germline (reference sequence). The CDR3 here is CASSIGGAYEQYF. The CDR3 DNA is TGTGCCAGTAGTATTGGGGGGGCCTACGAGCAGTACTTC.

The chain combines TRBV19 with TRBJ1-1, with TRBD1 identical over 7 bases. CDR1 and CDR2 from the germline V gene are LNHDA and SQIVND (reference sequence). J gave up 5 bases and V 1 base, and 4 bases lay outside the gene matches. There are 14 residues in the CDR3. CDR3 sequence (DNA): TGTGCCAGTAGTATAGTAAGGGGGCAGACTGAAGCTTTCTTT. It specifies CASSIVRGQTEAFF.